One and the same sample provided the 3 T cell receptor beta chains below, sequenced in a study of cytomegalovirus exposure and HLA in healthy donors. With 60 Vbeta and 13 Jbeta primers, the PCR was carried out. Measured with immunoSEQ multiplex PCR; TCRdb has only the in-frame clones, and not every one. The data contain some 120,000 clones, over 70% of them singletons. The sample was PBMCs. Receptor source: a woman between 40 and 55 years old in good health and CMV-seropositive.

CDR3 DNA sequence: TGTGCCAGCAGCTCCGGGACAGGGGGCCAAGATACGCAGTATTTT. Residues: CASSSGTGGQDTQYF. The chain uses TRBV5-4 and TRBJ2-3; 12 bases agree with TRBD1. The germline V gene encodes CDR1 SGHNT and CDR2 YYREEE (reference sequence). This CDR3 spans 15 amino acids. V was clipped by 3 bases and J by 5 bases; unmatched bases: 4. Full variable domain (rest looked up from reference TRBV5-4 and TRBJ2-3): ETGVTQSPTHLIKTRGQQVTLRCSSQSGHNTVSWYQQALGQGPQFIFQYYREEENGRGNFPPRFSGLQFPNYSSELNVNALELDDSALYLCASSSGTGGQDTQYFGPGTRLTVL.

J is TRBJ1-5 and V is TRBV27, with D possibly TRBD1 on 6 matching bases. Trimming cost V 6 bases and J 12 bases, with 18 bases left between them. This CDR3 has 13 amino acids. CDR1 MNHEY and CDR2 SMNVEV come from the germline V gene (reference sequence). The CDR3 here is CASRPAGGGVQHF. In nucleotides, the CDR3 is TGTGCCAGCAGACCGGCCGGGGGGGGCGTCCAGCATTTT.

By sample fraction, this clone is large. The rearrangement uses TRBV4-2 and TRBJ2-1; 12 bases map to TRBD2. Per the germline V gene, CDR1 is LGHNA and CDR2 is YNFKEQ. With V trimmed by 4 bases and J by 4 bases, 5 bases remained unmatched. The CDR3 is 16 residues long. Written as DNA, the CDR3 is TGTGCCAGCAGCCCTTCGACTAGCGGGGGTTACAATGAGCAGTTCTTC. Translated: CASSPSTSGGYNEQFF.